This T cell receptor beta chain was documented in a study of blood T cells in healthy people across ages. This clonotype was counted between two and nine times. A read error may account for a junction end that differs from germline. Primers used in a second PCR of about 6 to 12 cycles were a sample-barcoded 5' primer and a J-beta primer mix. TCRdb called the 5' RACE reads again in MiXCR, with one record for every CDR3 protein. The sample has approximately 700,000 distinct CDR3 sequences, about 32% seen once. In each sample, at least 6.5 million PBMCs were isolated. Material: blood. The sequence was collected from a woman of 80 years or more in good health.

In DNA, the CDR3 is TGCGCCAGCGGCCAAGATGGTCCCTATGGCTACACCTTC. This encodes CASGQDGPYGYTF. The chain is built from TRBV4-1 and TRBJ1-2; D is ambiguous. The germline CDR1 and CDR2 sequences are MGHRA and YSYEKL. The CDR3 loop spans 13 amino acids.